The 24 T cell receptor beta chains in this list originate from one sample, sequenced in a study of T cell responses to AZD1222 COVID-19 vaccine. Produced via immunoSEQ multiplex PCR; TCRdb's table is partial and in-frame only. The table shows approximately 150,000 clones, with 92% occurring only once. The specimen was peripheral blood, collected 28 days after the second AZD1222 dose. All receptors come from an adult who received the AZD1222 COVID-19 vaccine.

This clone was counted only a few times. CDR3 protein: CASSAGGGQPQHF. CDR3 DNA sequence: TGTGCCAGCAGCGCAGGGGGCGGTCAGCCCCAGCATTTT. The chain joins TRBV6-2 or TRBV6-3 to TRBJ1-5, with TRBD1 matching 8 bases. J lost 6 bases, V lost 6 bases, and 4 bases had no gene match. The length of the CDR3 is 13 residues. Germline V gene data show CDR1 as MNHEY and CDR2 as SVGEGT.

The J gene is TRBJ1-2, the V gene TRBV9; the match to TRBD1 covers 8 bases. V was pared by 1 base and J by 1 base, with 3 bases of the junction left unmatched. Germline lookup yields CDR1 SGDLS and CDR2 YYNGEE. The CDR3 is made up of 15 amino acids. The CDR3 nucleotides read TGTGCCAGCAGCGTAAGGGACAGGTTTAACTATGGCTACACCTTC. This sequence encodes CASSVRDRFNYGYTF.

The J gene is TRBJ2-2, the V gene TRBV2, with TRBD1 matching 8 bases. This CDR3 region has 15 residues. J lost 9 bases, V lost 5 bases, and 11 bases had no gene match. Germline CDR1 SNHLY, CDR2 FYNNEI. The CDR3 loop is CASSQRTGLSRELFF. The CDR3 region has the DNA TGTGCCAGCAGTCAACGGACAGGGTTGAGTAGGGAGCTGTTTTTT.

The chain is built from TRBV7-2 and TRBJ2-7; TRBD2 matches at 9 bases. The CDR3 runs to 14 residues. CDR1 and CDR2 from the germline V gene are SGHTA and FQGNSA. With 3 bases clipped from V and 5 bases from J, the junction kept 5 bases outside the gene matches. In DNA, the CDR3 is TGTGCCAGCAGCTTGCGGGGGGGCCTGAACGAGCAGTACTTC. This codes for CASSLRGGLNEQYF.

This chain joins TRBV11-2 and TRBJ2-7; 7 positions match TRBD1. V gave up 0 bases and J gave up 0 bases; unmatched junction bases: 2. CDR1 and CDR2 from the germline V gene are SGHAT and FQNNGV. This CDR3 comprises 15 residues. The CDR3 coding sequence is TGTGCCAGCAGCTTAGACAGGGGGAGCTCCTACGAGCAGTACTTC. It translates to CASSLDRGSSYEQYF. The variable domain in full, with the rest retrieved from reference TRBV11-2 and TRBJ2-7, is EAGVAQSPRYKIIEKRQSVAFWCNPISGHATLYWYQQILGQGPKLLIQFQNNGVVDDSQLPKDRFSAERLKGVDSTLKIQPAKLEDSAVYLCASSLDRGSSYEQYFGPGTRLTVT.

This chain uses TRBV11-2 with TRBJ1-4; D remains unclear. Per the germline V gene, CDR1 is SGHAT and CDR2 is FQNNGV. CDR3 length equals 12 residues. Trimming took 7 bases from V and 7 from J, leaving 10 bases between them. CDR3 nucleotides: TGTGCCAGCACCTTTGTAGGTGAAAAACTGTTTTTT. Protein product: CASTFVGEKLFF.

The chain links TRBV10-3 to TRBJ2-5; D not resolved. Germline lookup yields CDR1 ENHRY and CDR2 SYGVKD. The CDR3 contains 14 residues. Between the trimmed V and J ends, which lost 4 bases and 1 base, there was a span of 10 bases. The CDR3 loop is CAISVRPSQETQYF. CDR3 nucleotide sequence: TGTGCCATCAGTGTACGTCCATCCCAAGAGACCCAGTACTTC.

The chain carries TRBV7-8 and TRBJ2-3, with D tentatively TRBD1 (7 bases). The germline V gene encodes CDR1 SGHVS and CDR2 FQNEAQ. Trimming left V 5 bases short and J 1 base short, with 19 bases between. CDR3 length: 17 residues. The CDR3: CASSRENRGGGTDTQYF. CDR3 nucleotides: TGTGCCAGCAGCCGAGAGAACAGGGGAGGCGGCACAGATACGCAGTATTTT.

The chain uses TRBV20-1 and TRBJ1-1, with D uncertain. Germline CDR1 is DFQATT and CDR2 is SNEGSKA (reference sequence). The CDR3 loop spans 11 amino acids. V lost 7 bases, J lost 7 bases, and 13 bases lay in between. The CDR3 is CSVPTLIEAFF. CDR3 nucleotides: TGCAGTGTCCCGACCCTCATTGAAGCTTTCTTT.

The gene calls are TRBV7-9 and TRBJ1-1; D ambiguous. CDR3 size: 15 residues. Looked up from germline, CDR1 is SEHNR and CDR2 is FQNEAQ (reference sequence). Trimming removed 1 base from V and 0 bases from J, with 9 bases in between. The CDR3 region is CASSLEESVNTEAFF. The CDR3 DNA follows: TGTGCCAGCAGCTTAGAGGAGTCGGTGAACACTGAAGCTTTCTTT. The full variable domain, in which reference TRBV7-9 and TRBJ1-1 provide the parts outside the CDR3, is DTGVSQNPRHKITKRGQNVTFRCDPISEHNRLYWYRQTLGQGPEFLTYFQNEAQLEKSRLLSDRFSAERPKGSFSTLEIQRTEQGDSAMYLCASSLEESVNTEAFFGQGTRLTVV.

V and J are TRBV5-1 and TRBJ2-7; TRBD2 matches 13 bases. The CDR3 spans 15 residues. Losses at the gene ends were 4 bases for V and 6 bases for J; bases not matched to a gene: 7. Germline-derived CDR1 and CDR2 are SGHRS and YFSETQ. CDR3 nucleotide sequence: TGCGCCAGCAGCAGCACTAGCGGGAGGGATTCCGAGCAGTACTTC. Protein: CASSSTSGRDSEQYF.

This clone was detected once. The chain links TRBV5-1 to TRBJ2-1; D might be TRBD2 (6 bases). Looked up from germline, CDR1 is SGHRS and CDR2 is YFSETQ. CDR3 length equals 19 residues. Trimming removed 0 bases at V and 0 bases at J, with 19 bases between. The DNA of the CDR3 is TGCGCCAGCAGCTTGGCCGTAGCGGCCGGCTCTAGCTCCTACAATGAGCAGTTCTTC. Translation: CASSLAVAAGSSSYNEQFF. Looking up the rest from reference TRBV5-1 and TRBJ2-1 gives the full variable domain: KAGVTQTPRYLIKTRGQQVTLSCSPISGHRSVSWYQQTPGQGLQFLFEYFSETQRNKGNFPGRFSGRQFSNSRSEMNVSTLELGDSALYLCASSLAVAAGSSSYNEQFFGPGTRLTVL.

The rearrangement joins TRBV7-9 to TRBJ2-1; D ambiguous. The CDR3 has 15 residues. Germline V gene data show CDR1 as SEHNR and CDR2 as FQNEAQ (reference sequence). V lost 2 bases, J lost 0 bases, and 8 bases lay in between. The CDR3 protein is CASSLSSSSYNEQFF. In DNA form, the CDR3 reads TGTGCCAGCAGCTTATCTTCAAGCTCCTACAATGAGCAGTTCTTC.

The chain carries TRBV4-3 and TRBJ1-6; weak D call: TRBD1 (6 bases). The CDR3 sequence is 18 residues long. The V and J ends lost 4 bases and 0 bases respectively, with 16 bases between them. Per germline, CDR1 LGHNA and CDR2 YSLEER. Written as DNA, the CDR3 is TGCGCCAGCAGCCCCTTGGGGGCCTTGAGCTCCTATAATTCACCCCTCCACTTT. Its translation is CASSPLGALSSYNSPLHF.

The V and J genes are TRBV4-1 and TRBJ2-1, with D possibly TRBD2 on 6 matching bases. The CDR3 has 16 residues. Germline assignment: CDR1 MGHRA and CDR2 YSYEKL. Trimming pared 2 bases from V and 9 bases from J, leaving 20 bases between. In DNA, the CDR3 is TGCGCCAGCAGCCAACCGATAACGCCTAGCGCCGGTGAGCAGTTCTTC. The encoded protein is CASSQPITPSAGEQFF.

V gene TRBV6-5 combines with J gene TRBJ1-5, with 8 positions matching TRBD1. The trim removed 8 bases at V and 6 bases at J, leaving 3 bases unmatched. CDR1 is MNHEY and CDR2 is SVGAGI in the germline V gene. The CDR3 spans 12 residues. CDR3: CASGTGIQPQHF. For the CDR3, the DNA is TGTGCCAGCGGGACAGGCATTCAGCCCCAGCATTTT.

This sequence joins TRBV6-2 or TRBV6-3 and TRBJ2-7; 7 bases are shared with TRBD1. The CDR3 is 16 residues long. Germline V gene sequence: CDR1 MNHEY, CDR2 SVGEGT. V gave up 0 bases and J gave up 4 bases; unmatched junction bases: 9. The CDR3 DNA is TGTGCCAGCAGTTACTCGAACAGGGGAACCAGTTACGAGCAGTACTTC. Amino acid sequence: CASSYSNRGTSYEQYF.

The CDR3 coding sequence is TGTGCCAGCAGCTCGACCTCGGGGGCCTATGGCTACACCTTC. Its translation: CASSSTSGAYGYTF. The V gene is TRBV13, the J gene TRBJ1-2, with D perhaps TRBD1 (6 bases). Trimming removed 4 bases at V and 4 bases at J, with 13 bases between. Germline CDR1 reads PRHDT; CDR2 reads FYEKMQ (reference sequence). The CDR3 length is 14 residues.

The chain couples TRBV9 to TRBJ2-2; D unclear. The germline gives CDR1 SGDLS, CDR2 YYNGEE. V gave up 1 base and J gave up 4 bases, with 8 bases separating them. The CDR3 runs to 14 residues. CDR3 nucleotide sequence: TGTGCCAGCAGCGTAAGTCTCTCCACCGGGGAGCTGTTTTTT. Protein sequence: CASSVSLSTGELFF.

The gene calls are TRBV5-1 and TRBJ1-1; D uncertain. Trimming took off 1 base at V and 1 base at J, with 11 bases between the two ends. Germline V lookup: CDR1 SGHRS, CDR2 YFSETQ. The CDR3 contains 15 residues. CDR3 DNA: TGCGCCAGCAGCTTGTTACCAGGTCGGAACACTGAAGCTTTCTTT. As protein: CASSLLPGRNTEAFF.

J is TRBJ1-3 and V is TRBV7-9; D uncertain. Trimming shortened V by 5 bases and J by 1 base, and 9 bases separated the two germline ends. CDR3 size: 14 residues. Germline V CDR1 and CDR2: SEHNR, FQNEAQ (reference sequence). The CDR3 spells CASSPAGSGNTIYF. As DNA, the CDR3 is TGTGCCAGCAGCCCCGCGGGTTCTGGAAACACCATATATTTT.

The genes are TRBV11-2 and TRBJ2-5; TRBD1 matches 8 bases. The length of the CDR3 is 14 residues. Per germline, CDR1 SGHAT and CDR2 FQNNGV. The ends lost 4 bases at V and 5 bases at J; junction bases unmatched: 6. CDR3 sequence: CASSSETGVETQYF. The CDR3 region has the DNA TGTGCCAGCAGCTCCGAGACAGGGGTGGAGACCCAGTACTTC.

The chain links TRBV20-1 to TRBJ2-1; D gene ambiguous. V dropped 5 bases and J dropped 3 bases, with 5 bases sitting between them. Germline CDR1 is DFQATT and CDR2 is SNEGSKA (reference sequence). The CDR3 length is 11 residues. The CDR3 region is CSAHYYNEQFF. The CDR3 DNA follows: TGCAGTGCTCACTACTACAATGAGCAGTTCTTC.

V and J are TRBV3-1 (or the pseudogene TRBV3-2) and TRBJ2-1; TRBD2 matches at 10 bases. The CDR3 contains 17 residues. CDR1 LGHDT and CDR2 YNNKEL come from the germline V gene (reference sequence). V shed 5 bases, J shed 3 bases, and the junction held 10 bases outside the gene matches. The CDR3, as DNA: TGTGCCAGCAGCTCCCACGGCAGCGGGGGGGACTACAATGAGCAGTTCTTC. Residues: CASSSHGSGGDYNEQFF.